The clone carrying this T cell receptor (beta chain) appeared a few times. Its antigen remains unknown. The data derive from a study of Graves' ophthalmopathy and Graves' hyperthyroidism. Study-wide points: Blood samples also showed most expanded thyroid clonotypes exceeding 0.001 frequency. Discriminating ophthalmopathy from stable hyperthyroidism, a 13-signature model attained a sensitivity of 85% to 90% and a specificity of around 83%.

Transcripts of RNA were the source for amplifying TCR beta CDR3 regions. HTBI primers were used in a first-round RT-PCR, which preceded a second-round multiplex PCR. One entry per CDR3 protein, called by TCRdb with MiXCR from the multiplex PCR reads. The sample shows roughly 1.1 million distinct CDR3 sequences, 36% of them seen only once. Germline V gene lookup returns CDR1 MDHEN and CDR2 SYDVKM. V shed 6 bases and J 3 bases; nucleotides not matched to a gene: 13. This CDR3 has 16 residues. Other autoimmune diseases, uncontrolled infections, pregnancy or lactation excluded patients from enrollment. Input material: peripheral blood or thyroid tissue (not recorded which). The V gene is TRBV28, the J gene TRBJ2-7; 8 bases are a match to TRBD1. This clonotype was sampled from an adult man with Graves' hyperthyroidism. The CDR3 here is CASSAPPGTGGYEQYF. As DNA, the CDR3 is TGTGCCAGCAGCGCTCCTCCCGGGACAGGAGGCTACGAGCAGTACTTC.